These 30 T cell receptor beta chains were sequenced from one sample in a study of T-cell reconstitution after alpha-beta-depleted transplantation in children. Preparation of the TCRbeta library used unique molecular identifiers. From the PCR reads, TCRdb called clonotypes with MiXCR, one entry per CDR3 protein. The data show hundreds of thousands of distinct CDR3 sequences, roughly a tenth seen once. Sequenced material: PBMCs from the stem cell graft donor, taken from the stem cell graft. The receptors here all came from a human donor who donated a stem cell graft to a child with acute myeloid leukemia.

The CDR3 DNA reads as TGTGCCAGCAGCTCTCACAGGGACCTTCAGTACTTC. As protein: CASSSHRDLQYF. The chain couples TRBV7-9 to TRBJ2-4; D might be TRBD1 (6 bases). This CDR3 has 12 amino acids. V lost 4 bases and J 11 bases, leaving 12 bases between the germline ends. Germline values: CDR1 SEHNR, CDR2 FQNEAQ (reference sequence).

The CDR3 loop is CASIPLRAGSTDTQYF. The DNA of the CDR3 is TGTGCCAGCATTCCTTTACGGGCCGGCAGCACAGATACGCAGTATTTT. V and J are TRBV6-2 or TRBV6-3 and TRBJ2-3; D is unclear. This CDR3 comprises 16 residues. The V gene's germline CDR1 is MNHEY and CDR2 SVGEGT. The ends were cut back, 7 bases at V and 0 bases at J, with 17 bases in the middle.

A few counts support this clonotype. The chain carries TRBV29-1 and TRBJ2-7; the D gene is possibly TRBD2 (6 bases). The CDR3 loop spans 16 amino acids. Germline V gene lookup returns CDR1 SQVTM and CDR2 ANQGSEA. With 6 bases removed from V and 0 bases from J, the gap between germline ends came to 21 bases. DNA for the CDR3: TGCAGCGTCAAAAGGTCAGGGACTTCGAGCTCCTACGAGCAGTACTTC. Its protein product is CSVKRSGTSSSYEQYF.

In this sample, this clonotype turned up many times. This rearrangement joins TRBV7-9 to TRBJ2-7, with unresolved D. Germline CDR1 and CDR2: SEHNR and FQNEAQ (reference sequence). Trimming cost V 2 bases and J 0 bases, with 14 bases left between them. There are 16 residues in the CDR3. The CDR3 region has the DNA TGTGCCAGCAGCTTACTCCTGGGCGCGCCCTCCTACGAGCAGTACTTC. Its translation: CASSLLLGAPSYEQYF.

The V and J genes are TRBV14 and TRBJ1-6, with D unclear. CDR3 length: 15 residues. CDR1 is SGHDN and CDR2 is FVKESK in the germline V gene. V shed 0 bases and J shed 11 bases, with 14 bases lying between them. CDR3 DNA sequence: TGTGCCAGCAGCCAAGATGAACGGATTGGGGCACCCCTCCACTTT. This encodes CASSQDERIGAPLHF.

This clonotype was picked up many times. The chain joins TRBV2 to TRBJ2-3; 7 bases agree with TRBD2. The ends lost 8 bases at V and 4 bases at J; junction bases unmatched: 9. Germline V gene sequence: CDR1 SNHLY, CDR2 FYNNEI. The CDR3 is 14 residues long. This chain's CDR3 is CASASGAGADTQYF. The CDR3 coding sequence is TGTGCCAGCGCGTCCGGGGCGGGAGCAGATACGCAGTATTTT.

This clonotype was picked up many times. The chain employs TRBV3-1 and TRBJ2-1; D gene ambiguous. CDR3 length: 13 residues. V lost 4 bases, J lost 7 bases, and 11 bases lay in between. CDR1 is LGHDT, CDR2 YNNKEL, per germline (reference sequence). The CDR3 reads CASSRLPWNEQFF. DNA for the CDR3: TGTGCCAGCAGCCGCCTCCCGTGGAATGAGCAGTTCTTC.

The chain uses TRBV7-9 and TRBJ2-2, with D hard to call. The CDR3 spans 14 residues. Germline loops: CDR1 SEHNR, CDR2 FQNEAQ (reference sequence). Trimming stripped 1 base from V and 5 bases from J, with 8 bases between. The DNA for the CDR3 is TGTGCCAGCAGCTTAGGCCGTCCGACCGGGGAGCTGTTTTTT. This translates into CASSLGRPTGELFF.

This clonotype was picked up a small number of times. V and J are TRBV12-3 or TRBV12-4 and TRBJ2-6; 10 bases map to TRBD1. Trimming at V came to 3 bases and at J to 0 bases, leaving 14 bases not matched to a gene. This CDR3 has 21 residues. CDR3 sequence reads: CASSFQPGQGSPNSGANVLTF. The CDR3 region has the DNA TGTGCCAGCAGTTTCCAACCGGGACAGGGGAGTCCCAACTCTGGGGCCAACGTCCTGACTTTC.

This chain connects TRBV7-9 to TRBJ1-1; D uncertain. Germline CDR1 SEHNR, CDR2 FQNEAQ (reference sequence). Trimming pared 1 base from V and 10 bases from J, leaving 10 bases between. This CDR3 is 12 amino acids long. The CDR3 spells CASSLEAVRAFF. CDR3 nucleotide sequence: TGTGCCAGCAGCTTAGAGGCAGTTAGAGCTTTCTTT.

This clonotype was detected ten times or more. The chain joins TRBV15 to TRBJ2-5; D perhaps matches TRBD2 (5 bases). This CDR3 contains 12 residues. Germline-derived CDR1 and CDR2 are LNHNV and YYDKDF (reference sequence). V shed 5 bases and J shed 5 bases, with 9 bases lying between them. CDR3: CATSWASETQYF. The CDR3 DNA reads TGTGCCACCAGCTGGGCTAGCGAGACCCAGTACTTC.

The J gene is TRBJ1-4, the V gene TRBV20-1, with D possibly TRBD1 on 6 matching bases. The CDR3 is 13 amino acids. The V and J ends lost 3 bases and 3 bases respectively, with 8 bases between them. CDR1 DFQATT and CDR2 SNEGSKA come from the germline V gene (reference sequence). The CDR3 loop reads CSARTGANEKLFF. In DNA form, the CDR3 reads TGCAGTGCTAGGACAGGCGCTAATGAAAAACTGTTTTTT.

This clonotype occurred a few times. This chain connects TRBV24-1 to TRBJ2-1; possibly TRBD1 for D (6 bases). The CDR3 consists of 15 residues. V lost 4 bases and J 10 bases, leaving 19 bases between the germline ends. Germline V gene data show CDR1 as KGHDR and CDR2 as SFDVKD. The CDR3: CATSEKGVGPAEQFF. CDR3 DNA sequence: TGTGCCACCAGTGAGAAGGGGGTGGGACCAGCGGAGCAGTTCTTC.

The gene calls are TRBV7-2 and TRBJ2-7; 7 nucleotides align to TRBD2. V shed 5 bases and J 5 bases; nucleotides not matched to a gene: 12. The length of the CDR3 is 15 residues. Germline V gene sequence: CDR1 SGHTA, CDR2 FQGNSA. Written as DNA, the CDR3 is TGTGCCAGCAGCCGTGTCAGCGGGAATGACGACGAGCAGTACTTC. It is translated as CASSRVSGNDDEQYF.

This sequence joins TRBV7-2 and TRBJ1-1; tentatively, D is TRBD1 (5 bases). The CDR3 is made up of 17 amino acids. Germline values: CDR1 SGHTA, CDR2 FQGNSA. The V end was cut by 4 bases, the J end by 2 bases, with 20 bases between. The CDR3 DNA is TGTGCCAGCAGCTCCCGACGTGGGGCAGCTCCAAACACTGAAGCTTTCTTT. This sequence encodes CASSSRRGAAPNTEAFF.

Many counts were recorded for this clonotype. The chain combines TRBV7-2 with TRBJ1-2, with D unclear. The V end lost 1 base, the J end lost 0 bases, and 12 bases lay between the germline ends. Germline V gene lookup returns CDR1 SGHTA and CDR2 FQGNSA. This CDR3 has 16 amino acids. DNA for the CDR3: TGTGCCAGCAGCTTAGGTGCCCGGGAGGCTAACTATGGCTACACCTTC. It translates to CASSLGAREANYGYTF.

This chain uses TRBV20-1 with TRBJ2-6; the match to TRBD2 covers 8 bases. Germline V gene data show CDR1 as DFQATT and CDR2 as SNEGSKA (reference sequence). This CDR3 region has 17 residues. V lost 0 bases and J lost 0; bases outside the gene matches: 4. The CDR3 is CSARDLAGLSGANVLTF. The CDR3 DNA reads TGCAGTGCTAGAGATCTAGCGGGTCTCTCTGGGGCCAACGTCCTGACTTTC.

The rearrangement links TRBV3-1 to TRBJ1-1; no reliable D call. V lost 0 bases, J lost 2 bases, and 13 bases lay in between. The CDR3 covers 16 residues. Germline lookup yields CDR1 LGHDT and CDR2 YNNKEL (reference sequence). DNA for the CDR3: TGTGCCAGCAGCCAAGATGCAACAGAGATTAACACTGAAGCTTTCTTT. It is translated as CASSQDATEINTEAFF.

The rearrangement links TRBV15 to TRBJ2-5; D not certain. Trimming left V 1 base short and J 6 bases short, with 18 bases between. Germline V lookup: CDR1 LNHNV, CDR2 YYDKDF (reference sequence). There are 16 residues in the CDR3. CDR3 sequence (DNA): TGTGCCACCAGCAGAGGAGATGTTCGGTCGGGTCAGACCCAGTACTTC. Protein: CATSRGDVRSGQTQYF.

The chain recombines TRBV20-1 with TRBJ1-5, with 9 nucleotides matching TRBD1. This CDR3 is 14 amino acids long. Germline loops: CDR1 DFQATT, CDR2 SNEGSKA (reference sequence). The ends lost 6 bases at V and 4 bases at J; junction bases unmatched: 7. The DNA of the CDR3 is TGCAGTGCATTCCAGGGACAGGGTAATCAGCCCCAGCATTTT. This gives the protein CSAFQGQGNQPQHF.

This clonotype has just a few counts. The chain employs TRBV27 and TRBJ2-2; D is possibly TRBD2 (6 bases). Germline-derived CDR1 and CDR2 are MNHEY and SMNVEV (reference sequence). The CDR3 loop spans 16 amino acids. The V end was cut by 7 bases, the J end by 0 bases, with 15 bases between. This CDR3 is CASNPAGAANTGELFF. The CDR3 DNA is TGTGCCAGCAATCCAGCGGGTGCCGCGAACACCGGGGAGCTGTTTTTT.

This clonotype has just a few counts. V and J are TRBV27 and TRBJ2-6; D is unresolved. Germline V gene sequence: CDR1 MNHEY, CDR2 SMNVEV (reference sequence). CDR3 length: 16 amino acids. Trimming shortened V by 0 bases and J by 1 base, and 7 bases separated the two germline ends. CDR3 in DNA: TGTGCCAGCAGTTTATCGATCAATTCTGGGGCCAACGTCCTGACTTTC. Protein sequence: CASSLSINSGANVLTF.

This clonotype appeared many times. This rearrangement joins TRBV7-2 to TRBJ2-1; unclear D gene. Trimming pared 6 bases from V and 10 bases from J, leaving 13 bases between. This CDR3 contains 12 residues. CDR1 is SGHTA, CDR2 FQGNSA, per germline. The CDR3 is CASSLQSKEQFF. In DNA, the CDR3 is TGTGCCAGCAGTCTGCAGAGTAAGGAGCAGTTCTTC. The entire variable domain, with the rest obtained from reference TRBV7-2 and TRBJ2-1, is as follows: GAGVSQSPSNKVTEKGKDVELRCDPISGHTALYWYRQSLGQGLEFLIYFQGNSAPDKSGLPSDRFSAERTGGSVSTLTIQRTQQEDSAVYLCASSLQSKEQFFGPGTRLTVL.

This clonotype has more than one count but fewer than ten. The V call is TRBV3-1, the J call TRBJ1-1; a weak D match, TRBD1 (5 bases). The CDR3 totals 16 residues. Germline V gives CDR1 LGHDT, CDR2 YNNKEL (reference sequence). V was clipped by 0 bases and J by 4 bases, with 15 bases between them. The CDR3 loop reads CASSQEASWGGTEAFF. In DNA form, the CDR3 reads TGTGCCAGCAGCCAAGAAGCGTCGTGGGGGGGCACTGAAGCTTTCTTT.

This clonotype was seen a few times. This sequence joins TRBV29-1 and TRBJ1-1; 9 bases match TRBD1. Germline CDR1 and CDR2: SQVTM and ANQGSEA. There are 13 residues in the CDR3. After removal of 5 bases from V and 5 bases from J, the junction contained 6 bases not matched to a gene. The CDR3 DNA reads as TGCAGCGTTATGGGACAGGGTATGACTGAAGCTTTCTTT. Amino acids: CSVMGQGMTEAFF.

This clonotype has a count of ten or more. The V gene is TRBV7-2, the J gene TRBJ2-2; D unresolved. This CDR3 spans 15 amino acids. V was shortened by 0 bases and J by 1 base, with 6 bases between the two germline ends. Germline-derived CDR1 and CDR2 are SGHTA and FQGNSA. The CDR3 DNA reads as TGTGCCAGCAGCTTAGCGGCGATGAACACCGGGGAGCTGTTTTTT. This sequence encodes CASSLAAMNTGELFF.

The V and J genes are TRBV18 and TRBJ1-3; D is uncertain. This CDR3 contains 15 residues. The ends were cut back, 5 bases at V and 0 bases at J, with 11 bases in the middle. In germline, CDR1 is KGHSH, CDR2 LQKENI. CDR3 protein: CASSDGGLSGNTIYF. The CDR3 DNA follows: TGTGCCAGCTCAGATGGAGGTCTCTCTGGAAACACCATATATTTT.

This clonotype was observed a handful of times. The rearrangement joins TRBV7-6 to TRBJ2-3; 10 positions match TRBD2. CDR1 is SGHVS and CDR2 is FNYEAQ in the germline V gene. CDR3 length: 16 residues. V was pared by 5 bases and J by 3 bases, with 8 bases of the junction left unmatched. CDR3 DNA: TGTGCCAGCAGCCCCATAGCGGGAGGAATGACAGATACGCAGTATTTT. Its translation: CASSPIAGGMTDTQYF.

As for this clonotype: Here the CDR3 omits its conserved ending phenylalanine or tryptophan, so a read error is the likely source. V is TRBV20-1 and J is TRBJ2-1; 10 nucleotides align to TRBD2. Germline assignment: CDR1 DFQATT and CDR2 SNEGSKA (reference sequence). V lost 5 bases to trimming and J lost 8 bases; unmatched junction nucleotides: 6. The CDR3 is made up of 13 amino acids. CDR3 loop: CSAEREGRDEQFC. The CDR3 DNA reads as TGCAGTGCTGAGCGGGAGGGCCGAGATGAGCAGTTCTGC.

This clonotype was picked up many times. The gene calls are TRBV10-3 and TRBJ2-1, with 9 bases fitting TRBD2. Germline CDR1 reads ENHRY; CDR2 reads SYGVKD. This CDR3 is built from 16 residues. V shed 6 bases, J shed 8 bases, and the junction held 14 bases outside the gene matches. This CDR3 is CAISQGLAGTIDEQFF. The CDR3 DNA is TGTGCCATCAGCCAAGGGCTAGCGGGAACAATTGATGAGCAGTTCTTC.